One and the same sample provided the 13 T cell receptor beta chains below, sequenced in a study of blood T cells in healthy people across ages. A second about 7 to 12 cycle PCR used barcoded and J-beta primers. TCRdb re-analysed the 5' RACE reads in MiXCR, keeping a single row per CDR3 protein. Here the sample spans some 940,000 distinct CDR3 sequences, roughly 29% being singletons. The same sample was also studied in work on T cells of mothers and their children.

Sequencing used blood. The receptors were sampled from a woman in her forties in good health.

This clonotype occurred a few times. A much larger clone differs from this one at a single base, so this may be a read error. The J gene is TRBJ2-4, the V gene TRBV20-1; 8 bases line up with TRBD2. The end of the DNA fits TRBJ2-7 better, so the J call may be wrong. The CDR3 sequence is 13 residues long. CDR1 and CDR2 (germline): DFQATT, SNEGSKA (reference sequence). The CDR3 loop reads CSARRGVAYEQYF. The CDR3 DNA reads TGCAGTGCTAGGCGGGGGGTGGCCTACGAGCAGTACTTC.

The rearrangement uses TRBV6-5 and TRBJ2-1; 7 bases map to TRBD1. The CDR3 has 16 residues. Germline V gene data show CDR1 as MNHEY and CDR2 as SVGAGI. V lost 0 bases and J lost 6; bases outside the gene matches: 8. CDR3 nucleotides: TGTGCCAGCAGTTACTCGTCCGGGGCAGGGGGCAATGAGCAGTTCTTC. Amino acids: CASSYSSGAGGNEQFF.

This chain links TRBV20-1 with TRBJ1-3; the match to TRBD1 covers 8 bases. CDR3 length equals 16 residues. Germline CDR1 reads DFQATT; CDR2 reads SNEGSKA (reference sequence). The ends lost 1 base at V and 4 bases at J; junction bases unmatched: 9. The CDR3 loop is CSARGGDRGDGNTIYF. The CDR3 nucleotides are TGCAGTGCTAGAGGGGGAGACAGGGGAGACGGAAACACCATATATTTT.

On this clonotype: A much larger clone differs from this one at a single base, so this may be a read error. The V call is TRBV7-9, the J call TRBJ2-1, with D uncertain. The DNA matches TRBJ2-7 better at its end, which makes the J call doubtful. Germline V gene sequence: CDR1 SEHNR, CDR2 FQNEAQ (reference sequence). The CDR3 extends over 13 amino acids. The CDR3 nucleotides are TGTGCCAGCAGCCCACGACTGTACAATGAGCAGTACTTC. Translating gives CASSPRLYNEQYF.

The table lists this clonotype with a few counts. A much larger clone sits a single nucleotide away, making a read error possible. The J gene is TRBJ2-7, the V gene TRBV18, with TRBD1 matching 9 bases. This CDR3 is built from 16 residues. The V gene's germline CDR1 is KGHSH and CDR2 LQKENI. CDR3 sequence: CAGSPSPGTGPYEQYF. CDR3 sequence (DNA): TGTGCCGGCTCACCATCACCAGGGACAGGGCCCTACGAGCAGTACTTC.

This clonotype was counted at least ten times. V usage is TRBV12-3 or TRBV12-4 and J usage is TRBJ1-6; 7 nucleotides line up with TRBD1. Trimming cost V 6 bases and J 5 bases; bases outside gene matches: 7. The CDR3 is 15 amino acids. The CDR3 DNA is TGTGCCAGCAGCCCCGACAGGGCCCATAATTCACCCCTCCACTTT. Amino acids: CASSPDRAHNSPLHF.

The chain employs TRBV9 and TRBJ1-2; no clear D. The CDR3 runs 13 residues. Germline V lookup: CDR1 SGDLS, CDR2 YYNGEE. V lost 6 bases to trimming and J lost 7 bases, with 16 bases between them. CDR3 in DNA: TGTGCCAGCAACCGTGGGCAGGTTAGTGGCTACACCTTC. It codes for CASNRGQVSGYTF.

This clonotype was counted many times. This chain joins TRBV7-2 and TRBJ2-4, with a tentative D call TRBD2 (6 bases). This CDR3 contains 14 residues. CDR1 and CDR2 (germline): SGHTA, FQGNSA. V was trimmed by 5 bases and J by 13 bases, leaving 21 bases between them. The CDR3 DNA reads as TGTGCCAGCAGCCCGTTAGGTGGAACTAGCCGGCAGTACTTC. It encodes CASSPLGGTSRQYF. The entire variable domain, with the rest obtained from reference TRBV7-2 and TRBJ2-4, is as follows: GAGVSQSPSNKVTEKGKDVELRCDPISGHTALYWYRQSLGQGLEFLIYFQGNSAPDKSGLPSDRFSAERTGGSVSTLTIQRTQQEDSAVYLCASSPLGGTSRQYFGAGTRLSVL.

The CDR3 nucleotides read TGTGCCAGCAGCTCACAGGGGAGAGTCACAGATACGCAGTATTTT. Translating gives CASSSQGRVTDTQYF. This sequence joins TRBV7-9 and TRBJ2-3; 7 nucleotides agree with TRBD1. Trimming took 4 bases from V and 2 from J; bases not matched to a gene: 6. In germline, CDR1 is SEHNR, CDR2 FQNEAQ (reference sequence). The length of the CDR3 is 15 residues.

This clonotype came up a few times. This rearrangement joins TRBV6-2 or TRBV6-3 to TRBJ2-3; TRBD2 agrees at 7 bases. Germline assignment: CDR1 MNHEY and CDR2 SVGEGT. CDR3 size: 16 residues. The ends lost 2 bases at V and 3 bases at J; junction bases unmatched: 8. The CDR3 DNA reads as TGTGCCAGCAGTTACGAGCCGGGGGGTAGGACAGATACGCAGTATTTT. This translates into CASSYEPGGRTDTQYF.

Many counts were recorded for this clonotype. The chain links TRBV4-3 to TRBJ2-3; D uncertain. CDR1 is LGHNA and CDR2 is YSLEER in the germline V gene. This CDR3 contains 11 residues. As DNA, the CDR3 is TGCGAACCCCTGGAAACAGATACGCAGTATTTT. It translates to CEPLETDTQYF.

This clonotype was seen a handful of times. The V gene is TRBV28, the J gene TRBJ1-4; D may be TRBD1 (5 bases). Germline values: CDR1 MDHEN, CDR2 SYDVKM. Trimming cost V 6 bases and J 12 bases, with 11 bases left between them. CDR3 length equals 11 residues. CDR3 sequence reads: CASRSPGQLFF. CDR3 bases: TGTGCCAGCAGAAGTCCGGGGCAACTGTTTTTT.

V is TRBV20-1 and J is TRBJ2-7; D is uncertain. The CDR3 extends over 10 amino acids. CDR1 and CDR2 (germline): DFQATT, SNEGSKA (reference sequence). Trimming left V 6 bases short and J 7 bases short, with 10 bases between. CDR3 DNA sequence: TGCAGTGCCCCTACGAGGGAGCAGTACTTC. The encoded protein is CSAPTREQYF.